The 25 T cell receptor beta chains given below trace back to one sample, sequenced in a study of PD-L1 blockade in urothelial cancer. The data were produced by immunoSEQ multiplex PCR, yet TCRdb's version contains in-frame clones alone and is incomplete. The sample has 38,000 or so clones; over 70% are singletons. The sample was PBMCs, taken around atezolizumab (anti-PD-L1) treatment. The receptors shown here come from a man in his fifties or sixties with urothelial cancer.

V is TRBV4-3 and J is TRBJ2-1; 10 bases map to TRBD2. The CDR3 is 15 amino acids. Germline trimming cut 4 bases from V and 4 bases from J; bases unmatched to any gene: 4. CDR1 and CDR2 from the germline V gene are LGHNA and YSLEER. The CDR3 protein is CASSPNSGGYNEQFF. In DNA, the CDR3 is TGCGCCAGCAGCCCCAATAGCGGGGGGTACAATGAGCAGTTCTTC.

The CDR3 DNA reads TGCGCCAGCAGTGAGGTCCAATACAATGAGCAGTTCTTC. Protein product: CASSEVQYNEQFF. The chain has TRBV10-2 and TRBJ2-1; D is ambiguous. The CDR3 covers 13 residues. V was shortened by 2 bases and J by 4 bases, with 6 bases between the two germline ends. Germline values: CDR1 WSHSY, CDR2 SAAADI.

The chain combines TRBV9 with TRBJ2-1, with 9 bases that match TRBD2. J gave up 2 bases and V 3 bases, and 9 bases lay outside the gene matches. This CDR3 has 17 residues. Looked up from germline, CDR1 is SGDLS and CDR2 is YYNGEE. The CDR3 is CASSEEMTSGAYNEQFF. CDR3 nucleotides: TGTGCCAGCAGCGAGGAGATGACTAGCGGAGCCTACAATGAGCAGTTCTTC.

The rearrangement links TRBV2 to TRBJ1-5, with 7 bases aligning to TRBD1. Germline V gives CDR1 SNHLY, CDR2 FYNNEI. With 5 bases clipped from V and 6 bases from J, the junction kept 7 bases outside the gene matches. The CDR3 loop spans 14 amino acids. CDR3 residues: CASSPTGNRQPQHF. The DNA for the CDR3 is TGTGCCAGCAGTCCGACAGGGAACCGTCAGCCCCAGCATTTT. The variable domain in full, completed from reference TRBV2 and TRBJ1-5, reads EPEVTQTPSHQVTQMGQEVILRCVPISNHLYFYWYRQILGQKVEFLVSFYNNEISEKSEIFDDQFSVERPDGSNFTLKIRSTKLEDSAMYFCASSPTGNRQPQHFGDGTRLSIL.

DNA for the CDR3: TGCGCCAGCAGCTTGGCGGGAGCGAACACCGGGGAGCTGTTTTTT. Translating it yields CASSLAGANTGELFF. The chain is built from TRBV5-1 and TRBJ2-2; TRBD2 might be the D (6 bases). The CDR3 runs 15 residues. Germline V gives CDR1 SGHRS, CDR2 YFSETQ. V lost 0 bases to trimming and J lost 0 bases, with 6 bases between them.

The chain uses TRBV29-1 and TRBJ1-4; D remains ambiguous. The CDR3 runs to 15 residues. CDR1 and CDR2 (germline): SQVTM, ANQGSEA. V was shortened by 7 bases and J by 2 bases, with 17 bases between the two germline ends. The CDR3, as DNA: TGCAGCGCCGAAGCGGACGGGCCGACTAATGAAAAACTGTTTTTT. As protein: CSAEADGPTNEKLFF.

CDR3 loop: CASGSSGSSYNEQFF. The CDR3 region has the DNA TGCGCCAGCGGTTCTAGCGGGAGCTCCTACAATGAGCAGTTCTTC. The rearrangement uses TRBV5-1 and TRBJ2-1, with TRBD2 identical over 10 bases. CDR1 is SGHRS, CDR2 YFSETQ, per germline. V lost 7 bases and J lost 0; bases outside the gene matches: 4. The CDR3 extends over 15 amino acids.

This clone occurred once. The gene calls are TRBV9 and TRBJ2-7; TRBD1 matches at 8 bases. The CDR3 is 15 residues long. V was clipped by 0 bases and J by 4 bases; unmatched bases: 6. Germline CDR1 reads SGDLS; CDR2 reads YYNGEE. In DNA, the CDR3 is TGTGCCAGCAGCGTAGGCTGGACAGGGACTTACGAGCAGTACTTC. It translates to CASSVGWTGTYEQYF.

As concerns this clone: An end of the junction does not agree with germline; a read error may underlie this. The genes are TRBV11-2 and TRBJ2-7; 10 positions agree with TRBD2. The CDR3 length is 13 residues. CDR1 SGHAT and CDR2 FQNNGV come from the germline V gene. In nucleotides, the CDR3 is TGTGCCAGCAGCTCTTCTCTAGCGGGAGCGTTGGATTTC. This gives the protein CASSSSLAGALDF.

The CDR3 loop reads CASSLERGMNTEAFF. CDR3 nucleotides: TGTGCCAGCAGCTTAGAGCGGGGCATGAACACTGAAGCTTTCTTT. The J gene is TRBJ1-1, the V gene TRBV7-9, with D possibly being TRBD1 (5 bases). The CDR3 length is 15 residues. Germline V gene lookup returns CDR1 SEHNR and CDR2 FQNEAQ (reference sequence). V dropped 1 base and J dropped 0 bases, with 9 bases sitting between them.

This clone was seen once. The chain has TRBV4-3 and TRBJ2-7; perhaps TRBD1 as D (7 bases). The V and J ends lost 0 bases and 4 bases respectively, with 13 bases between them. Germline CDR1 is LGHNA and CDR2 is YSLEER. CDR3 size: 15 residues. CDR3: CASSQDVEGAYEQYF. CDR3 nucleotides: TGCGCCAGCAGCCAAGATGTGGAGGGGGCTTACGAGCAGTACTTC.

This sequence joins TRBV6-1 and TRBJ2-2, with TRBD2 as a possible D gene (5 bases). The germline V and J ends were trimmed by 5 bases and 5 bases, with 15 bases remaining between them. CDR1 MNHNS and CDR2 SASEGT come from the germline V gene. CDR3 length: 15 residues. Here the CDR3 DNA reads TGTGCCAGCAGTCCCCGAGGGTTGGGGACCGGGGAGCTGTTTTTT. Translation gives CASSPRGLGTGELFF.

This sequence joins TRBV15 and TRBJ2-2; D call uncertain. Germline CDR1 LNHNV, CDR2 YYDKDF (reference sequence). This CDR3 has 15 amino acids. V lost 1 base, J lost 4 bases, and 10 bases lay in between. CDR3 coding DNA: TGTGCCACCAGCAGAGCAGTCCAGGTCACCGGGGAGCTGTTTTTT. Translated: CATSRAVQVTGELFF.

The chain uses TRBV9 and TRBJ1-3; TRBD1 matches at 8 bases. The V segment lost 2 bases and the J segment 4 bases; nucleotides outside the gene matches: 5. CDR3 size: 15 residues. The V gene's germline CDR1 is SGDLS and CDR2 YYNGEE. CDR3 amino acids: CASSVTQGAGNTIYF. The DNA of the CDR3 is TGTGCCAGCAGCGTTACTCAGGGGGCCGGAAACACCATATATTTT.

V and J are TRBV7-8 and TRBJ2-1; 11 positions agree with TRBD2. This CDR3 comprises 15 residues. The trim removed 3 bases at V and 4 bases at J, leaving 2 bases unmatched. Germline V gene lookup returns CDR1 SGHVS and CDR2 FQNEAQ. The CDR3 here is CASSFGTSGYNEQFF. The CDR3 DNA follows: TGTGCCAGCAGCTTTGGGACTAGCGGTTACAATGAGCAGTTCTTC.

The chain employs TRBV19 and TRBJ2-2; D is undetermined. The CDR3 loop spans 15 amino acids. V was shortened by 3 bases and J by 5 bases, with 13 bases between the two germline ends. Germline V gene lookup returns CDR1 LNHDA and CDR2 SQIVND (reference sequence). CDR3 bases: TGTGCCAGTAGTATTGCAAACCTCGGGACCGGGGAGCTGTTTTTT. Its translation: CASSIANLGTGELFF.

V gene TRBV6-1 combines with J gene TRBJ1-2, with D uncertain. Germline lookup yields CDR1 MNHNS and CDR2 SASEGT. Trimming left V 7 bases short and J 2 bases short, with 17 bases between. CDR3 size: 15 residues. The CDR3 bases are TGTGCCAGCAATGCTGACAAGGCCCAAAACTATGGCTACACCTTC. Amino acids: CASNADKAQNYGYTF.

This clone was observed once. V is TRBV6-5 and J is TRBJ1-2, with D uncertain. V was cut by 2 bases and J by 1 base, with 5 bases left in between. The CDR3 extends over 13 amino acids. Germline-derived CDR1 and CDR2 are MNHEY and SVGAGI. In DNA, the CDR3 is TGTGCCAGCAGTTACGAGGGTAACTATGGCTACACCTTC. It yields the protein CASSYEGNYGYTF.

The rearrangement joins TRBV4-1 to TRBJ2-5, with 7 bases identical to TRBD2. Trimming removed 0 bases from V and 5 bases from J; junction bases left unmatched: 12. Per the germline V gene, CDR1 is MGHRA and CDR2 is YSYEKL. The CDR3 is made up of 17 amino acids. The CDR3 sequence is CASSQEKGSGVWETQYF. CDR3 sequence (DNA): TGCGCCAGCAGCCAAGAGAAGGGAAGCGGGGTATGGGAGACCCAGTACTTC.

The chain recombines TRBV28 with TRBJ1-1; 7 nucleotides agree with TRBD1. This CDR3 comprises 15 residues. V lost 6 bases and J lost 5; bases outside the gene matches: 12. Germline-derived CDR1 and CDR2 are MDHEN and SYDVKM. The CDR3 is CASSPATGRGTEAFF. The CDR3 bases are TGTGCCAGCAGCCCAGCAACAGGCAGGGGGACTGAAGCTTTCTTT. The full variable domain, its missing parts supplied by reference TRBV28 and TRBJ1-1, is DVKVTQSSRYLVKRTGEKVFLECVQDMDHENMFWYRQDPGLGLRLIYFSYDVKMKEKGDIPEGYSVSREKKERFSLILESASTNQTSMYLCASSPATGRGTEAFFGQGTRLTVV.

The V call is TRBV2, the J call TRBJ2-7; 9 bases fit TRBD1. V shed 4 bases and J 3 bases; nucleotides not matched to a gene: 7. CDR1 and CDR2 from the germline V gene are SNHLY and FYNNEI. The CDR3 is 15 residues long. CDR3 nucleotide sequence: TGTGCCAGCAGTGTAGGTGGGGGACAGGGCTACGAGCAGTACTTC. It translates to CASSVGGGQGYEQYF.

In its sample, this clone is medium-sized (0.01 to 0.1%). This chain connects TRBV6-1 to TRBJ1-6; no clear D gene. This CDR3 has 14 amino acids. Trimming pared 7 bases from V and 3 bases from J, leaving 10 bases between. Germline loops: CDR1 MNHNS, CDR2 SASEGT. This chain's CDR3 is CASTILSYNSPLHF. The CDR3 DNA is TGTGCCAGCACGATACTAAGCTATAATTCACCCCTCCACTTT.

V and J are TRBV5-1 and TRBJ1-5; no definite D call. The CDR3 totals 13 residues. Germline V gene lookup returns CDR1 SGHRS and CDR2 YFSETQ. Trimming shortened V by 2 bases and J by 4 bases, and 7 bases separated the two germline ends. The CDR3 sequence is CASSFTVNQPQHF. As DNA, the CDR3 is TGCGCCAGCAGCTTCACAGTGAATCAGCCCCAGCATTTT.

The chain uses TRBV19 and TRBJ2-7, with 7 bases that match TRBD1. Per germline, CDR1 LNHDA and CDR2 SQIVND (reference sequence). Trimming at V came to 5 bases and at J to 1 base, leaving 5 bases not matched to a gene. The CDR3 extends over 14 amino acids. CDR3 nucleotide sequence: TGTGCCAGTAGTCCCCGACAGGGTTCCTACGAGCAGTACTTC. Residues: CASSPRQGSYEQYF.

The V gene is TRBV2, the J gene TRBJ2-7; 7 bases align to TRBD1. The CDR3 is 12 residues long. CDR1 and CDR2 (germline): SNHLY, FYNNEI. Trimming cost V 3 bases and J 5 bases; bases outside gene matches: 1. The CDR3 spells CASSDGTDEQYF. The CDR3 DNA reads as TGTGCCAGCAGTGATGGGACAGACGAGCAGTACTTC.